The present T cell receptor beta chain was sequenced within a study of response to subunit inactivated influenza vaccine. TCRdb re-called the RT-PCR reads through MiXCR, storing one row per CDR3 protein. Seen here are about 540,000 distinct CDR3 sequences, under 30% observed once, and the top ten hold roughly 2.8%. V dropped 0 bases and J dropped 7; count of bases not matched to a gene: 4. This CDR3 has 15 amino acids. The germline gives CDR1 SGHRS, CDR2 YFSETQ. This sample was also put to use in a study of T cells expressing NK-cell markers. That study adds: TCR beta cDNA was made by 5'RACE template switching with UMIs. The TCR beta repertoires originated in sorted CD3+CD56+NKG2C+, CD3+CD56+NKG2C- and CD3+CD56-NKG2C+ T cells. In several experiments, sorting was restricted to alpha-beta TCR T cells by an anti-gamma-delta TCR antibody. Whether expanded NKG2C+ T cell clones were HCMV-specific remained unclear.

V gene TRBV5-1 combines with J gene TRBJ2-1; 10 nucleotides agree with TRBD2. The material was CD4+ T cells sorted from PBMCs, obtained less than 13 days after vaccination. The TCR originated in a man aged 50 to 59 who received an inactivated influenza vaccine. The CDR3 DNA sequence: TGCGCCAGCAGCTTGGCTAGCGGGAGTATAAATGAGCAGTTCTTC. It translates to CASSLASGSINEQFF.